The next 15 T cell receptor beta chains were all read from a single sample in a study of tumor-infiltrating lymphocytes in primary liver carcinoma. Co-extraction of RNA and DNA was performed on about 18-30 mg of unsorted bulk tissue. A primer in the constant region served to generate TCR beta cDNA from 500 to 600 ng of total RNA. ARM-PCR, slightly modified, supplied the TCR beta libraries through three nested multiplex PCR rounds. Two initial PCR rounds of around 9 cycles each paired TRBV1-TRBV30 forward primers with a C-beta reverse primer. Each CDR3 protein is one row after TCRdb ran MiXCR on the multiplex PCR reads. The table lists 65,000 to 90,000 distinct CDR3 sequences, over 60% of them singletons. Input material: liver tumor tissue from sampling region 1. Subset specified: tumor region T1, superior pole. These receptor sequences come from a man between 35 and 55 years old with primary liver carcinoma and hepatitis B virus infection.

As concerns this clonotype: The junction and the germline gene differ at one end; a read error may be behind it. The J gene is TRBJ2-3, the V gene TRBV28, with D possibly being TRBD1 or TRBD2 (6 bases each). CDR1 and CDR2 (germline): MDHEN, SYDVKM. The CDR3 sequence is 18 residues long. Here the CDR3 DNA reads TGTGCCTGCAGTTTAGATAAAGGGGGGCGCGGGTTTACAGATACGCAGTATTTT. It yields the protein CACSLDKGGRGFTDTQYF. Filled out from reference TRBV28 and TRBJ2-3, the complete variable domain reads DVKVTQSSRYLVKRTGEKVFLECVQDMDHENMFWYRQDPGLGLRLIYFSYDVKMKEKGDIPEGYSVSREKKERFSLILESASTNQTSMYLCACSLDKGGRGFTDTQYFGPGTRLTVL.

Notes on this clonotype: Mismatch with germline at one junction end may stem from a read error. This rearrangement joins TRBV28 to TRBJ2-1, with D possibly being TRBD2 (6 bases). In germline, CDR1 is MDHEN, CDR2 SYDVKM. This CDR3 spans 14 amino acids. The CDR3 bases are TGTGCCTGCAGTTCCCTGACTAGTTACAATGAGCAGTTCTTC. Its protein product is CACSSLTSYNEQFF.

On this clonotype itself: Germline and junction disagree at one end, which may indicate a read error. The chain couples TRBV5-1 to TRBJ2-3; 7 nucleotides align to TRBD1. This CDR3 contains 15 residues. CDR1 is SGHRS and CDR2 is YFSETQ in the germline V gene. The CDR3 reads CTSSLATGETDTQYF. Written as DNA, the CDR3 is TGCACCAGCAGCTTGGCAACAGGGGAAACAGATACGCAGTATTTT.

V gene TRBV6-5 combines with J gene TRBJ1-1; the D is unclear. V gave up 7 bases and J gave up 1 base, with 13 bases separating them. This CDR3 spans 14 amino acids. Germline V gives CDR1 MNHEY, CDR2 SVGAGI. The CDR3 DNA reads as TGTGCCAGCAACTACTCGCCGGGGAACACTGAAGCTTTCTTT. Residues: CASNYSPGNTEAFF.

The chain couples TRBV6-5 to TRBJ2-2, with D unresolved. V gave up 10 bases and J gave up 4 bases, with 19 bases separating them. Germline-derived CDR1 and CDR2 are MNHEY and SVGAGI. CDR3 length equals 15 residues. The CDR3 nucleotides are TGTGCCAAGGGTTACGCAGTGGACGGCACCGGGGAGCTGTTTTTT. Translating it yields CAKGYAVDGTGELFF.

The chain employs TRBV7-2 and TRBJ2-1; D call uncertain. CDR1 is SGHTA, CDR2 FQGNSA, per germline. This CDR3 region has 13 residues. The V gene lost 5 bases and the J gene lost 10 bases, with 15 bases spanning the gap. The CDR3 sequence is CASSLQLRTEQFF. For the CDR3, the DNA is TGTGCCAGCAGCCTACAACTTCGGACGGAGCAGTTCTTC.

This clonotype was picked up one time. The junction departs from the called germline gene at one end, perhaps through a read error. The chain combines TRBV2 with TRBJ2-1, with D perhaps TRBD2 (6 bases). The CDR3 is made up of 14 amino acids. Germline V CDR1 and CDR2: SNHLY, FYNNEI. This CDR3 is CASSLREWVNEQFF. For the CDR3, the DNA is TGCGCCAGCAGTCTCCGGGAGTGGGTCAATGAGCAGTTCTTC.

This clonotype occurred once. The V and J genes are TRBV20-1 and TRBJ2-1; D is unclear. The CDR3 has 15 residues. CDR1 and CDR2 from the germline V gene are DFQATT and SNEGSKA (reference sequence). Deletions cut 1 base from V and 5 bases from J, with 15 bases between. Written as DNA, the CDR3 is TGCAGTGCTAGAGGTATAATGAGTTGGGACAATGAGCAGTTCTTC. Its translation is CSARGIMSWDNEQFF.

A remark on this clonotype: An end of the junction does not agree with germline; a read error may underlie this. The chain recombines TRBV11-2 with TRBJ1-3; no firm D call. CDR1 is SGHAT and CDR2 is FQNNGV in the germline V gene. The CDR3 loop spans 16 amino acids. The CDR3 coding sequence is TGTGCCAGCATCTTAGACCTAGACTACTCTGTAAACACCATATATTTT. It is translated as CASILDLDYSVNTIYF.

The chain has TRBV4-1 and TRBJ2-2; perhaps TRBD2 as D (5 bases). Looked up from germline, CDR1 is MGHRA and CDR2 is YSYEKL. The V end lost 6 bases, the J end lost 11 bases, and 22 bases lay between the germline ends. This CDR3 has 15 residues. The CDR3 DNA reads as TGCGCCAGCAGTCGGGATAGGGTTTTCACCGATGAGCTGTTTTTT. Translating gives CASSRDRVFTDELFF.

By share, this clonotype counts as medium-sized (0.01 to 0.1%). CDR3 sequence: CASSLLPGRDTGELFF. The CDR3 coding sequence is TGTGCCAGCAGTTTACTCCCTGGGCGCGACACCGGGGAGCTGTTTTTT. The chain couples TRBV11-1 to TRBJ2-2; D is uncertain. CDR1 and CDR2 from the germline V gene are SGHAT and FQDESV (reference sequence). Trimming cost V 6 bases and J 3 bases, with 17 bases left between them. CDR3 length: 16 residues.

This clonotype was seen once. This sequence may be a read error, since a much larger clone differs from it by one base. The chain couples TRBV5-1 to TRBJ2-5, with 13 nucleotides matching TRBD2. V lost 7 bases, J lost 2 bases, and 5 bases stayed unmatched. CDR3 length: 15 residues. Looked up from germline, CDR1 is SGHRS and CDR2 is YFSETQ. The CDR3 DNA is TGCGCCAGCGGCTCGGGACTAGCGGGACAAGAGACCCAGTACTTC. Translating it yields CASGSGLAGQETQYF.

The V and J genes are TRBV6-5 and TRBJ1-4; weak D call: TRBD1 (6 bases). V was shortened by 3 bases and J by 8 bases, with 28 bases between the two germline ends. Germline V gene lookup returns CDR1 MNHEY and CDR2 SVGAGI. The CDR3 is made up of 19 amino acids. The CDR3 DNA reads as TGTGCCAGCAGTTATAGGCCTCCTTCGGGGGCGGCAGATAACGAAAAACTGTTTTTT. Encoded protein: CASSYRPPSGAADNEKLFF.

CDR3: CASSLQGSGANVLTF. CDR3 bases: TGCGCCAGCAGCTTACAGGGCTCTGGGGCCAACGTCCTGACTTTC. The genes are TRBV5-1 and TRBJ2-6, with D perhaps TRBD1 (6 bases). V gave up 2 bases and J gave up 0 bases, with 6 bases separating them. The CDR3 sequence is 15 residues long. The germline gives CDR1 SGHRS, CDR2 YFSETQ.

As to this clonotype: No conserved phenylalanine or tryptophan ends this CDR3, so it is likely a read error. The rearrangement links TRBV5-4 to TRBJ2-5; no firm D call. CDR1 and CDR2 from the germline V gene are SGHNT and YYREEE (reference sequence). The CDR3 length is 11 residues. In DNA form, the CDR3 reads TGTGTCAGCAGCTTGGATGCGACCCAGTACCTA. Its translation: CVSSLDATQYL.